Below are 26 T cell receptor beta chains sequenced from a single sample in a study of T cell changes during pregnancy in multiple sclerosis. The table came from immunoSEQ multiplex PCR; TCRdb's copy has only in-frame clones and leaves some out. The sample has 35,000 to 40,000 clones, roughly nine tenths seen once. The material sequenced was CD8+ T cells from peripheral blood mononuclear cells, taken in the second trimester of pregnancy. The receptors shown here come from a female donor with multiple sclerosis, enrolled in a pregnancy study.

The V gene is TRBV30, the J gene TRBJ2-1; 10 nucleotides match TRBD2. CDR3 length: 15 residues. Germline trimming cut 1 base from V and 0 bases from J; bases unmatched to any gene: 0. Germline-derived CDR1 and CDR2 are GTSNPN and SVGIG (reference sequence). CDR3 region: CAWSASGSSYNEQFF. CDR3 nucleotides: TGTGCCTGGAGTGCTAGCGGGAGCTCCTACAATGAGCAGTTCTTC.

This clone occurred once. The V call is TRBV10-3, the J call TRBJ2-6, with D perhaps matching TRBD2 (5 bases). This CDR3 region has 15 residues. V lost 3 bases to trimming and J lost 0 bases, with 6 bases between them. CDR1 ENHRY and CDR2 SYGVKD come from the germline V gene. This chain's CDR3 is CAISERGSGANVLTF. The CDR3 DNA follows: TGTGCCATCAGTGAACGGGGCTCTGGGGCCAACGTCCTGACTTTC.

The chain carries TRBV11-2 and TRBJ2-1, with TRBD2 identical over 7 bases. Looked up from germline, CDR1 is SGHAT and CDR2 is FQNNGV. The CDR3 length is 16 residues. Trimming took 0 bases from V and 0 from J; bases not matched to a gene: 2. CDR3 protein: CASSLDGRSSYNEQFF. CDR3 in DNA: TGTGCCAGCAGCTTAGACGGGAGGAGCTCCTACAATGAGCAGTTCTTC. The full variable domain, its missing parts supplied by reference TRBV11-2 and TRBJ2-1, is EAGVAQSPRYKIIEKRQSVAFWCNPISGHATLYWYQQILGQGPKLLIQFQNNGVVDDSQLPKDRFSAERLKGVDSTLKIQPAKLEDSAVYLCASSLDGRSSYNEQFFGPGTRLTVL.

The chain links TRBV4-3 to TRBJ2-2; 9 bases fit TRBD1. Trimming cost V 1 base and J 4 bases; bases outside gene matches: 10. In germline, CDR1 is LGHNA, CDR2 YSLEER. The CDR3 loop spans 18 amino acids. In DNA, the CDR3 is TGCGCCAGCAGCCAAGTGGGGGGACAGGGAAGATTCACCGGGGAGCTGTTTTTT. Translation gives CASSQVGGQGRFTGELFF.

The chain joins TRBV4-1 to TRBJ1-1; D remains ambiguous. Germline V gene sequence: CDR1 MGHRA, CDR2 YSYEKL. The CDR3 covers 13 residues. Trimming stripped 2 bases from V and 4 bases from J, with 8 bases between. The CDR3 region is CASSQHLGTEAFF. The DNA for the CDR3 is TGCGCCAGCAGCCAACACCTAGGCACTGAAGCTTTCTTT.

This chain links TRBV10-2 with TRBJ2-3; TRBD1 might be the D (5 bases). Trimming took off 3 bases at V and 2 bases at J, with 21 bases between the two ends. CDR3 size: 18 residues. Germline lookup yields CDR1 WSHSY and CDR2 SAAADI. In DNA, the CDR3 is TGCGCCAGCAGTGACGCACGCACCGACAGATTTTTCACAGATACGCAGTATTTT. Translated: CASSDARTDRFFTDTQYF.

The V call is TRBV6-5, the J call TRBJ2-7; D may be TRBD1 (6 bases). The CDR3 spans 13 residues. Germline lookup yields CDR1 MNHEY and CDR2 SVGAGI. Trimming left V 6 bases short and J 2 bases short, with 11 bases between. The CDR3 coding sequence is TGTGCCAGCAGACCGGGACAAACCTACGAGCAGTACTTC. Its protein is CASRPGQTYEQYF.

This clone was observed a handful of times. The rearrangement links TRBV19 to TRBJ1-1; no definite D call. This CDR3 is 11 amino acids long. The V end lost 10 bases, the J end lost 7 bases, and 13 bases lay between the germline ends. CDR1 is LNHDA and CDR2 is SQIVND in the germline V gene (reference sequence). Here the CDR3 DNA reads TGTGCCATAAAGCGCGTTGGTGAAGCTTTCTTT. Its protein is CAIKRVGEAFF.

This clone was seen a single time. The J gene is TRBJ1-5, the V gene TRBV5-8; 12 nucleotides line up with TRBD1. This CDR3 is built from 15 residues. The junction had 5 bases not matched to a gene; V was cut back by 4 bases and J by 6 bases. In germline, CDR1 is SGHTS, CDR2 YDEGEE. The CDR3 is CASSPGTGGSQPQHF. The CDR3 nucleotides are TGTGCCAGCAGCCCAGGGACAGGGGGCTCTCAGCCCCAGCATTTT.

V is TRBV5-6 and J is TRBJ2-7, with D possibly TRBD1 on 5 matching bases. The CDR3 runs 13 residues. Germline CDR1 SGHDT, CDR2 YYEEEE. The V end lost 1 base, the J end lost 2 bases, and 7 bases lay between the germline ends. CDR3 protein: CASSLQGPYEQYF. In DNA, the CDR3 is TGTGCCAGCAGCTTGCAGGGTCCCTACGAGCAGTACTTC.

The chain is built from TRBV6-5 and TRBJ2-3, with D possibly being TRBD2 (6 bases). V lost 8 bases, J lost 3 bases, and 12 bases lay in between. Germline V gene data show CDR1 as MNHEY and CDR2 as SVGAGI. The CDR3 contains 13 residues. The CDR3 DNA reads TGTGCCAGCGGGGCGGGGTGGACAGATACGCAGTATTTT. Translating gives CASGAGWTDTQYF.

This clone has a handful of counts. The rearrangement uses TRBV5-1 and TRBJ1-2; 7 bases fit TRBD1. Per the germline V gene, CDR1 is SGHRS and CDR2 is YFSETQ. Germline trimming cut 5 bases from V and 0 bases from J; bases unmatched to any gene: 7. This CDR3 region has 15 residues. The CDR3 loop is CASSQDRPTNYGYTF. The CDR3, as DNA: TGCGCCAGCAGTCAGGACAGGCCCACTAACTATGGCTACACCTTC.

The chain is built from TRBV5-4 and TRBJ1-2; D gene unclear. V lost 1 base and J 3 bases, leaving 10 bases between the germline ends. The CDR3 totals 14 residues. Looked up from germline, CDR1 is SGHNT and CDR2 is YYREEE (reference sequence). CDR3 region: CASSLYAGDYGYTF. CDR3 coding DNA: TGTGCCAGCAGCTTGTATGCCGGTGACTATGGCTACACCTTC.

The chain links TRBV6-5 to TRBJ2-1, with TRBD2 matching over 7 bases. The V gene end was trimmed by 6 bases and the J gene end by 10 bases; junction bases not matched to a gene: 15. CDR1 and CDR2 from the germline V gene are MNHEY and SVGAGI. This CDR3 has 15 residues. Written as DNA, the CDR3 is TGTGCCAGCAGCCGTATAGCGGGTGTGGACGTAGAGCAGTTCTTC. The encoded protein is CASSRIAGVDVEQFF.

This clone appeared once. The gene calls are TRBV5-6 and TRBJ2-5, with 7 nucleotides matching TRBD1. Germline values: CDR1 SGHDT, CDR2 YYEEEE. V trimming: 4 bases; J trimming: 3 bases; junction bases outside the gene matches: 9. The CDR3 runs 15 residues. CDR3 amino acids: CASSHARQGKETQYF. The CDR3 DNA is TGTGCCAGCAGCCATGCCCGACAGGGAAAAGAGACCCAGTACTTC.

The rearrangement links TRBV30 to TRBJ1-2; tentative D call: TRBD1 (6 bases). The CDR3 contains 15 residues. V was trimmed by 0 bases and J by 4 bases, leaving 15 bases between them. Germline V lookup: CDR1 GTSNPN, CDR2 SVGIG (reference sequence). This CDR3 is CAWSVPQGKIYGYTF. CDR3 sequence (DNA): TGTGCCTGGAGTGTACCGCAGGGGAAGATCTATGGCTACACCTTC.

The chain combines TRBV7-9 with TRBJ2-7; no definite D call. Trimming took 2 bases from V and 1 from J, leaving 3 bases between them. The CDR3 has 12 amino acids. Germline-derived CDR1 and CDR2 are SEHNR and FQNEAQ (reference sequence). CDR3 residues: CASSLRSYEQYF. As DNA, the CDR3 is TGTGCCAGCAGCTTACGGTCCTACGAGCAGTACTTC.

The rearrangement joins TRBV19 to TRBJ2-1, with 8 bases aligning to TRBD2. The V and J ends lost 7 bases and 9 bases, in that order; junction bases with no gene match: 11. From germline, CDR1 is LNHDA and CDR2 SQIVND (reference sequence). CDR3 length: 14 amino acids. As DNA, the CDR3 is TGTGCCAGTACCTCTAGCGGGCAAGGGGGTGAGCAGTTCTTC. Translating it yields CASTSSGQGGEQFF.

The gene calls are TRBV9 and TRBJ1-2, with 9 bases fitting TRBD1. Germline-derived CDR1 and CDR2 are SGDLS and YYNGEE. The CDR3 runs 15 residues. The trim removed 3 bases at V and 8 bases at J, leaving 11 bases unmatched. The CDR3 DNA follows: TGTGCCAGCAGCGAGGGACAGGGAGCTTTGGTGGGCTACACCTTC. The encoded protein is CASSEGQGALVGYTF.

The genes are TRBV6-5 and TRBJ2-3, with D maybe TRBD1 (6 bases). CDR1 is MNHEY and CDR2 is SVGAGI in the germline V gene. The CDR3 is made up of 15 amino acids. The V and J ends lost 11 bases and 0 bases respectively, with 18 bases between them. The CDR3 loop reads CASSGARSSTDTQYF. CDR3 coding DNA: TGTGCCTCTTCAGGGGCGCGGAGTAGCACAGATACGCAGTATTTT.

The chain employs TRBV29-1 and TRBJ2-2, with 9 bases identical to TRBD1. J lost 0 bases, V lost 6 bases, and 14 bases had no gene match. Germline V gene data show CDR1 as SQVTM and CDR2 as ANQGSEA. The CDR3 runs 18 residues. The CDR3 spells CSVGRDRVGYPNTGELFF. The CDR3, as DNA: TGCAGCGTGGGCCGGGACAGGGTCGGGTATCCGAACACCGGGGAGCTGTTTTTT.

This sequence joins TRBV18 and TRBJ2-1; maybe TRBD2 (6 bases). The CDR3 sequence is 15 residues long. Germline loops: CDR1 KGHSH, CDR2 LQKENI. Trimming cost V 0 bases and J 7 bases, with 13 bases left between them. The CDR3, as DNA: TGTGCCAGCTCACCACCTCCGGGGGTGGCGAATGAGCAGTTCTTC. Protein product: CASSPPPGVANEQFF.

The chain recombines TRBV7-6 with TRBJ2-1; 8 bases line up with TRBD1. Germline V lookup: CDR1 SGHVS, CDR2 FNYEAQ. V dropped 0 bases and J dropped 8; count of bases not matched to a gene: 9. The CDR3 loop spans 16 amino acids. The CDR3 nucleotides are TGTGCCAGCAGCTTAGCGACAGGGGCGGTTAGTGATGAGCAGTTCTTC. Its translation: CASSLATGAVSDEQFF.

The chain joins TRBV19 to TRBJ1-1; TRBD1 aligns across 7 bases. The CDR3 totals 16 residues. From germline, CDR1 is LNHDA and CDR2 SQIVND (reference sequence). After removal of 5 bases from V and 0 bases from J, the junction contained 9 bases not matched to a gene. CDR3 nucleotides: TGTGCCAGTAGTGTCGGACAGGCCTTCATGAACACTGAAGCTTTCTTT. Amino acid sequence: CASSVGQAFMNTEAFF.

The chain combines TRBV6-4 with TRBJ2-7; D is ambiguous. The CDR3 contains 17 residues. The germline V gene has CDR1 MRHNA and CDR2 SNTAGT. Trimming cost V 3 bases and J 5 bases, with 23 bases left between them. CDR3 sequence reads: CASSEVVVIGFWDEQYF. The CDR3 coding sequence is TGTGCCAGCAGTGAGGTCGTGGTAATCGGGTTTTGGGACGAGCAGTACTTC.

The V gene is TRBV12-5, the J gene TRBJ2-1; the match to TRBD2 covers 10 bases. Germline V gene lookup returns CDR1 LGHNT and CDR2 FRNRAP. V was clipped by 2 bases and J by 3 bases; unmatched bases: 4. CDR3 length: 16 amino acids. The CDR3 nucleotides are TGTGCTAGTGGTTTGCCTAGCGGGAGTAGCTACAATGAGCAGTTCTTC. Encoded protein: CASGLPSGSSYNEQFF.